The rows below give T cell receptor beta chains drawn from one sample of a study of blood T cells in healthy people across ages. One entry per CDR3 protein results from TCRdb running MiXCR on the 5' RACE reads. The sample contains hundreds of thousands of distinct CDR3 sequences, roughly three fifths of which appear only once. Sample: blood. These receptors all stem from a man in his forties in good health. Both conserved end residues are part of each CDR3. A D gene is named only where the DNA matches it firmly. Rows may omit the clone size; those that give it use once, few, many or a size class.

clone size: NA; V gene: TRBV9; D gene: TRBD1; J gene: TRBJ2-3; CDR3 protein: CASSVVTTDRGTDTQYF; CDR3 DNA: TGTGCCAGCAGCGTAGTTACGACGGACAGGGGAACAGATACGCAGTATTTT
clone size: few; V gene: TRBV11-3; D gene: TRBD2; J gene: TRBJ2-1; CDR3 protein: CASSSYVAGAYNEQFF; CDR3 DNA: TGTGCCAGCAGCTCATATGTAGCGGGAGCTTACAATGAGCAGTTCTTC
clone size: few; V gene: TRBV20-1; D gene: TRBD2; J gene: TRBJ2-3; CDR3 protein: CSARGTSDWSATQYF; CDR3 DNA: TGCAGTGCTAGAGGGACTAGCGATTGGTCAGCGACGCAGTATTTT
clone size: NA; V gene: TRBV5-5; D gene: TRBD1; J gene: TRBJ2-7; CDR3 protein: CASSLAETGSEQYF; CDR3 DNA: TGTGCCAGCAGCTTGGCCGAGACAGGGAGTGAGCAGTACTTC
clone size: NA; V gene: TRBV29-1; D gene: TRBD1; J gene: TRBJ1-4; CDR3 protein: CSVKPGQGVGEKLFF; CDR3 DNA: TGCAGCGTTAAACCGGGACAGGGGGTCGGTGAAAAACTGTTTTTT
clone size: NA; V gene: TRBV11-3; D gene: NA; J gene: TRBJ1-1; CDR3 protein: CASSPPDRITEAFF; CDR3 DNA: TGTGCCAGCAGCCCTCCAGACAGAATCACTGAAGCTTTCTTT
clone size: NA; V gene: TRBV12-3/TRBV12-4; D gene: TRBD1; J gene: TRBJ1-2; CDR3 protein: CASSVTGTGFSISGYTF; CDR3 DNA: TGTGCCAGCAGTGTTACCGGGACAGGGTTCTCTATCAGTGGCTACACCTTC
clone size: NA; V gene: TRBV28; D gene: TRBD1; J gene: TRBJ2-1; CDR3 protein: CASSLGLTGQVNEQFF; CDR3 DNA: TGTGCCAGCAGTTTAGGTCTAACCGGACAGGTTAATGAGCAGTTCTTC
clone size: NA; V gene: TRBV7-2; D gene: NA; J gene: TRBJ1-5; CDR3 protein: CASSLGDGYQPQHF; CDR3 DNA: TGTGCCAGCAGCTTAGGAGACGGCTATCAGCCCCAGCATTTT
clone size: NA; V gene: TRBV6-2/TRBV6-3; D gene: NA; J gene: TRBJ2-1; CDR3 protein: CASSRRTIFDEQFF; CDR3 DNA: TGTGCCAGCAGTCGGCGGACTATCTTCGATGAGCAGTTCTTC
clone size: NA; V gene: TRBV11-2; D gene: TRBD1; J gene: TRBJ2-5; CDR3 protein: CASSLDRGQGETQYF; CDR3 DNA: TGTGCCAGCAGCTTGGACAGGGGGCAGGGGGAGACCCAGTACTTC
clone size: few; V gene: TRBV20-1; D gene: TRBD2; J gene: TRBJ2-5; CDR3 protein: CSATGGQETQYF; CDR3 DNA: TGCAGTGCTACGGGGGGACAAGAGACCCAGTACTTC
clone size: NA; V gene: TRBV28; D gene: TRBD1; J gene: TRBJ2-7; CDR3 protein: CASSRNTGTGPCSSYEQYF; CDR3 DNA: TGTGCCAGCAGTCGTAACACCGGGACAGGTCCCTGTAGCTCCTACGAGCAGTACTTC
clone size: NA; V gene: TRBV7-9; D gene: NA; J gene: TRBJ2-5; CDR3 protein: CASSVGEYQETQYF; CDR3 DNA: TGTGCCAGCAGCGTCGGGGAGTACCAAGAGACCCAGTACTTC
clone size: NA; V gene: TRBV20-1; D gene: NA; J gene: TRBJ2-3; CDR3 protein: CSAGGPLDNTQYF; CDR3 DNA: TGCAGTGCTGGGGGGCCGCTAGACAATACGCAGTATTTT
clone size: NA; V gene: TRBV7-9; D gene: NA; J gene: TRBJ2-6; CDR3 protein: CASQTVASGANVLTF; CDR3 DNA: TGTGCCAGTCAGACCGTGGCATCTGGGGCCAACGTCCTGACTTTC
clone size: NA; V gene: TRBV7-9; D gene: TRBD1; J gene: TRBJ2-7; CDR3 protein: CASSSGQASSCEQYF; CDR3 DNA: TGTGCCAGCAGCTCGGGACAGGCGAGCTCCTGCGAGCAGTACTTC
clone size: NA; V gene: TRBV7-9; D gene: NA; J gene: TRBJ2-4; CDR3 protein: CASSPGTFEILYF; CDR3 DNA: TGTGCCAGCAGCCCCGGGACATTCGAGATTTTGTACTTC
clone size: few; V gene: TRBV6-5; D gene: TRBD2; J gene: TRBJ2-7; CDR3 protein: CASRTSGSYNEQYF; CDR3 DNA: TGTGCCTCCAGGACTAGTGGCTCCTACAATGAGCAGTACTTC
clone size: NA; V gene: TRBV9; D gene: TRBD1; J gene: TRBJ1-2; CDR3 protein: CAGSEGQDYGYTF; CDR3 DNA: TGTGCCGGCAGCGAGGGACAGGACTATGGCTACACCTTC
clone size: NA; V gene: TRBV28; D gene: TRBD2; J gene: TRBJ2-1; CDR3 protein: CASSSLLREPVEQFF; CDR3 DNA: TGTGCCAGCAGTTCCCTTTTGCGGGAGCCCGTCGAGCAGTTCTTC
clone size: once; V gene: TRBV25-1; D gene: TRBD2; J gene: TRBJ2-1; CDR3 protein: CASVSNTGLAGKYNEQFF; CDR3 DNA: TGTGCCAGCGTAAGCAATACAGGGCTAGCGGGAAAGTACAATGAGCAGTTCTTC
clone size: NA; V gene: TRBV28; D gene: NA; J gene: TRBJ1-1; CDR3 protein: CASNLGTVNTEAFF; CDR3 DNA: TGTGCCAGCAACCTCGGGACGGTCAACACTGAAGCTTTCTTT
clone size: NA; V gene: TRBV7-2; D gene: NA; J gene: TRBJ2-3; CDR3 protein: CASTTEGGTDTQYF; CDR3 DNA: TGTGCCAGCACCACTGAGGGCGGCACAGATACGCAGTATTTT
clone size: once; V gene: TRBV4-2; D gene: TRBD1; J gene: TRBJ1-1; CDR3 protein: CASSRSRDRFTEAFF; CDR3 DNA: TGTGCCAGCAGCCGTAGTAGGGACAGATTTACTGAAGCTTTCTTT
clone size: few; V gene: TRBV28; D gene: NA; J gene: TRBJ1-2; CDR3 protein: CASRGPGGGIYGYTF; CDR3 DNA: TGTGCCAGCAGGGGTCCGGGGGGCGGTATCTATGGCTACACCTTC
clone size: few; V gene: TRBV27; D gene: TRBD1; J gene: TRBJ1-2; CDR3 protein: CASSFSSKWTGGSHYGYTF; CDR3 DNA: TGTGCCAGCAGTTTTTCCTCTAAATGGACAGGGGGATCCCACTATGGCTACACCTTC
clone size: few; V gene: TRBV7-9; D gene: NA; J gene: TRBJ2-5; CDR3 protein: CASSLGFRGQETQYF; CDR3 DNA: TGTGCCAGCAGCTTAGGATTTCGGGGTCAAGAGACCCAGTACTTC
clone size: NA; V gene: TRBV6-1; D gene: NA; J gene: TRBJ2-5; CDR3 protein: CASVRGEKETQYF; CDR3 DNA: TGTGCCAGCGTAAGGGGCGAGAAGGAGACCCAGTACTTC
clone size: NA; V gene: TRBV20-1; D gene: TRBD1; J gene: TRBJ1-6; CDR3 protein: CSARQTGLINSPLHF; CDR3 DNA: TGCAGTGCTAGGCAGACAGGGTTAATCAATTCACCCCTCCACTTT
clone size: NA; V gene: TRBV7-9; D gene: NA; J gene: TRBJ2-3; CDR3 protein: CASSPWPGGTDTQYF; CDR3 DNA: TGTGCCAGCAGCCCATGGCCCGGTGGCACAGATACGCAGTATTTT
clone size: NA; V gene: TRBV6-2/TRBV6-3; D gene: NA; J gene: TRBJ2-7; CDR3 protein: CASSYRAAYEQYF; CDR3 DNA: TGTGCCAGCAGTTACCGTGCAGCCTACGAGCAGTACTTC
clone size: NA; V gene: TRBV29-1; D gene: NA; J gene: TRBJ2-1; CDR3 protein: CSVSYSEQFF; CDR3 DNA: TGCAGCGTTTCGTATTCGGAGCAGTTCTTC
clone size: NA; V gene: TRBV2; D gene: NA; J gene: TRBJ2-6; CDR3 protein: CASSERTSGANVLTF; CDR3 DNA: TGTGCCAGCAGTGAACGGACCTCTGGGGCCAACGTCCTGACTTTC
clone size: few; V gene: TRBV29-1; D gene: NA; J gene: TRBJ2-5; CDR3 protein: CSVESPGETQYF; CDR3 DNA: TGCAGCGTTGAAAGTCCGGGGGAGACCCAGTACTTC
clone size: NA; V gene: TRBV7-8; D gene: NA; J gene: TRBJ2-3; CDR3 protein: CASSLGYRFVTDTQYF; CDR3 DNA: TGTGCCAGCAGCTTAGGGTATCGGTTTGTTACAGATACGCAGTATTTT
clone size: NA; V gene: TRBV20-1; D gene: NA; J gene: TRBJ1-5; CDR3 protein: CSATRGSNQPQHF; CDR3 DNA: TGCAGTGCTACCCGAGGGAGCAATCAGCCCCAGCATTTT
clone size: few; V gene: TRBV2; D gene: NA; J gene: TRBJ1-1; CDR3 protein: CASSDEAQGTEAFF; CDR3 DNA: TGTGCCAGCAGTGATGAGGCGCAGGGCACTGAAGCTTTCTTT